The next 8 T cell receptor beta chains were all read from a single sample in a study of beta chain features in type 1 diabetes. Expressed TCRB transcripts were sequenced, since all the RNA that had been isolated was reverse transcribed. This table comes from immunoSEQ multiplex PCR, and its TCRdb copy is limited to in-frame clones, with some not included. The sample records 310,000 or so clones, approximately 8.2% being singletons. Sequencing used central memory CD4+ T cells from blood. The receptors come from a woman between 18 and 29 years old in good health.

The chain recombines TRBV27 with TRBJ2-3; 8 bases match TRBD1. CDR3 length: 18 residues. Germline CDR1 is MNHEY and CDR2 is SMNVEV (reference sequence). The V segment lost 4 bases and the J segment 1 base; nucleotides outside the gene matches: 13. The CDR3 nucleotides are TGTGCCAGCAGTTCCCCTGGACAGGGACGATTCCGCACAGATACGCAGTATTTT. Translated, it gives CASSSPGQGRFRTDTQYF.

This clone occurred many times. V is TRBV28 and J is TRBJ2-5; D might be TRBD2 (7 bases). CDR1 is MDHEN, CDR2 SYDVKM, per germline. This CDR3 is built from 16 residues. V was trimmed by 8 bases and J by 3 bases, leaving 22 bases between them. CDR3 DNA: TGTGCCAGCCAAGGAGGGCTGGGGGGGCGTAAAGAGACCCAGTACTTC. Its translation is CASQGGLGGRKETQYF.

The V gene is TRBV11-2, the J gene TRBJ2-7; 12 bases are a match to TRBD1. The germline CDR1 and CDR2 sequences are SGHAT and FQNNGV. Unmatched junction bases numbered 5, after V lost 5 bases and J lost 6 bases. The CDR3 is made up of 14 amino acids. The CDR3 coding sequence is TGTGCCAGCAGCACCCGGGACAGGGGGCCCGAGCAGTACTTC. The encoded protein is CASSTRDRGPEQYF.

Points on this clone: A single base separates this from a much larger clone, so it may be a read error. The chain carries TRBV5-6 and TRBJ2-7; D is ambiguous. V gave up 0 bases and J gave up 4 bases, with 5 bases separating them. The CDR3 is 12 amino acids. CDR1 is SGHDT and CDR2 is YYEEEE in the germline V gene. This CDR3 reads CASSLERYEQYF. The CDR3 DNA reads TGTGCCAGCAGCTTGGAAAGATACGAGCAGTACTTC. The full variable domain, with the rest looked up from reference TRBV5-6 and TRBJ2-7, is DAGVTQSPTHLIKTRGQQVTLRCSPKSGHDTVSWYQQALGQGPQFIFQYYEEEERQRGNFPDRFSGHQFPNYSSELNVNALLLGDSALYLCASSLERYEQYFGPGTRLTVT.

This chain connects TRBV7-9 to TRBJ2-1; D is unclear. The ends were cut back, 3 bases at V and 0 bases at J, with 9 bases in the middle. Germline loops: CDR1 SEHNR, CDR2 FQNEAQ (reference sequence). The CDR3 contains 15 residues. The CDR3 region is CASSFSSSSYNEQFF. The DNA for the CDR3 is TGTGCCAGCAGCTTTAGTAGCAGCTCCTACAATGAGCAGTTCTTC.

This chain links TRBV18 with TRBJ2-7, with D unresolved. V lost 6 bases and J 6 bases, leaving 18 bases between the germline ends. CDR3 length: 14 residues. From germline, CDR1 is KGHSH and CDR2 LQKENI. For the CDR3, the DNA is TGTGCCAGCTCTCCCGACCTGTCGGTCGTCGAGCAGTACTTC. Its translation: CASSPDLSVVEQYF.

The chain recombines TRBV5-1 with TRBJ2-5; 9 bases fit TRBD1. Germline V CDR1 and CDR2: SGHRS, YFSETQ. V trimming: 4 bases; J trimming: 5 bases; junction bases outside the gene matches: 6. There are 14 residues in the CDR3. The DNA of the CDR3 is TGCGCCAGCAGCACCGGACAGGGGCAGGAGACCCAGTACTTC. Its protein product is CASSTGQGQETQYF.

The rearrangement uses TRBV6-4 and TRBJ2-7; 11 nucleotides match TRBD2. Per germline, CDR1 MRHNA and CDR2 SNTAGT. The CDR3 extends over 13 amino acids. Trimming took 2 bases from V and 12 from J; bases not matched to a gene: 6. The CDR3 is CASSDLSSGRLYF. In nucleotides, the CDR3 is TGTGCCAGCAGTGACCTCTCTAGCGGGAGGTTGTACTTC.